The sequence of this TCR beta chain was determined in a study of cytomegalovirus exposure and HLA in healthy donors. Germline values: CDR1 SGHTA, CDR2 FQGTGA. This CDR3 has 15 residues. Losses at the gene ends were 2 bases for V and 7 bases for J; bases not matched to a gene: 10. General observations from the study: CMV serostatus was the sole immune exposure data available.

60 Vbeta and 13 Jbeta primers were used in PCR. Here immunoSEQ multiplex PCR was the method, and the copy in TCRdb shows in-frame clones only, minus some. Of 140,000 to 150,000 clones detected, about two thirds appear once; the ten largest clones hold approximately 2%. Remarks on this clone: Its antigen is undetermined.

The source material was PBMCs. The rearrangement joins TRBV7-3 to TRBJ1-1; 7 bases are shared with TRBD1. The source is a woman aged 55-75 years in good health and CMV-seropositive. The CDR3: CASSLEHRGIGEAFF. Written as DNA, the CDR3 is TGTGCCAGCAGCTTAGAGCACAGGGGAATAGGTGAAGCTTTCTTT.